This T cell receptor (beta chain) was profiled in a study of beta chain features in type 1 diabetes. General study findings and limits: Patients showed naive, central memory and Treg TCRB repertoires that appeared more similar than those of healthy donors. People with Type 1 diabetes carried modestly yet significantly shorter TCRB CDR3s in all four CD4+ subsets.

The isolated RNA, all of it, was reverse transcribed, so expressed TCRB transcripts were what got sequenced. The data were produced by immunoSEQ multiplex PCR, yet TCRdb's version contains in-frame clones alone and is incomplete. The table lists a few hundred thousand clones, 14% of them singletons, with around 0.016% in the top ten. Only a few counts were recorded for this clone. Its antigen remains unknown. Naive, central memory, regulatory and stem cell-like memory cells within the CD4+ compartment were sorted using CD45RO/CCR7/CD25/CD127/CD95/CD27. The CDR3 totals 18 residues. Germline trimming cut 0 bases from V and 8 bases from J; bases unmatched to any gene: 18.

The chain combines TRBV23-1 with TRBJ1-2; 7 positions match TRBD1. TRBV23-1 is sorted into the ORF group, with uncertain function. Sequenced input: naive CD4+ T cells from blood. This receptor was taken from a man aged 25 to 45 with type 1 diabetes. Written as DNA, the CDR3 is TGCGCCAGCAGTCAATCAACCCGAGATAGGACAGGTTGTAACGGCTACACCTTC. Protein: CASSQSTRDRTGCNGYTF.